This T cell receptor (beta chain) was identified in a study of CD8+ T cells in alopecia areata. Study-wide context: The study gave tofacitinib for 6 to 18 months, then 6 months off drug.

Reverse transcribed after extraction, RNA yielded cDNA as the sequencing template. TCRdb keeps only in-frame clones here, not all; method: immunoSEQ multiplex PCR. The profile shows 160,000 or so clones, less than 65% of them singletons. This CDR3 region has 15 residues. Germline CDR1 reads SNHLY; CDR2 reads FYNNEI. The germline V and J ends were trimmed by 6 bases and 2 bases, with 13 bases remaining between them. Individuals with alopecia areata gave both lesional scalp punch biopsies and peripheral blood for collection. Source: CD8+ T cells sorted from blood, taken at week 0. This chain links TRBV2 with TRBJ1-4; possible D gene TRBD1, 6 bases. The sequence was collected from a human donor with alopecia areata. The CDR3 sequence: CASRGIGQTNEKLFF. The CDR3 DNA is TGTGCCAGCAGGGGGATAGGACAGACTAATGAAAAACTGTTTTTT.